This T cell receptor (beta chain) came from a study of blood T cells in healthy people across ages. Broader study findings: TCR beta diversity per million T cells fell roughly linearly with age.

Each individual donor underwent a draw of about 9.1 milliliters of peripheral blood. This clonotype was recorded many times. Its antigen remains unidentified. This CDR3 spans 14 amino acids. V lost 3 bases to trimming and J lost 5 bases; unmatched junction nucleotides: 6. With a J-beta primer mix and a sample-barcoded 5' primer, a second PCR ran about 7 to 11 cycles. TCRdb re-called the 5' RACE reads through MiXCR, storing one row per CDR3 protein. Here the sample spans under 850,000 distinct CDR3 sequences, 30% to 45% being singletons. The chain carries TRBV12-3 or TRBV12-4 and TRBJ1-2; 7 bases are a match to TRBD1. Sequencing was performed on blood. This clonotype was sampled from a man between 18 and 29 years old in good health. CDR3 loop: CASSFGDRLYGYTF. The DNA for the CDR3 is TGTGCCAGCAGTTTCGGGGACAGACTATATGGCTACACCTTC.